The TCR beta chain described here comes from a study of shared clonotypes between healthy human individuals (dated by TCRdb to the early 2020s). Some background on the complete study: The cohort included three men and a couple of women between 18 and 49 years of age. To increase sequencing depth and limit assay-specific biases, TCR repertoire library preparation and sequencing were carried out by different laboratories using diverse techniques. Between about 0.94 and 8.9 billion PBMCs per donor were obtained by leukapheresis. To estimate repertoire size and how much clonotypes are shared between individuals, the study performed deep sequencing of blood TCR repertoires from 4 to 6 healthy adults. For each donor, CD4 naive and CD4 memory were each run on three plates, CD8 naive on two plates, and CD8 memory on one plate.

TCR CDR3 regions were amplified from genomic DNA by multiplex PCR using the deep immunoSEQ assay. Extracted genomic DNA from each cell subset was spread evenly across all wells of several immunoSEQ 96-well plates, with each plate serving as a replicate. For sorted subsets, around 200 ng genomic DNA, equal to 30,000 or so T cell genomes, was loaded into each replicate PCR. Purified libraries were measured with a Qubit 3.0 fluorometer, size-checked on a Bioanalyzer 2100, and measured again with the KAPA Library Quantification kit. Every immunoSEQ 96-well plate was sequenced on a dedicated single-read 150-cycle Illumina NextSeq 550 flow cell. As for the original processing: Because the immunoSEQ output included only junctional sequences and no quality scores, the filtering could not be the same as the filtering used for full-length reads. To assign V/J genes and CDR3, sequences were annotated against IMGT germline references using PyIR, a Python wrapper for IgBLAST v1.9. Reads were filtered out if the reads had weak V/J assignments (E-value above 1e-6), no CDR3, stop codons, out-of-frame junctions, or ambiguous translated residues. V3J clonotypes were defined by identical inferred V gene, J gene, and CDR3 amino acid sequence. The percentage overlap between two repertoires was calculated by dividing the number of shared unique clonotypes by the size of the smaller repertoire. Repertoire richness was assessed with RTK rarefaction, the Chao1 estimator, and Recon v2.1 estimates of unobserved clonotypes. Generation probabilities were computed with OLGA for all TCRbeta clonotypes obtained by the gDNA method from four donors. TCRdb took over this immuneACCESS table, retaining in-frame rearrangements with V and J assigned. Such tables are incomplete; in checked studies, under half of the missing clones stem from an unresolved V gene, and the remainder is unexplained. V, J and clone size derive from that table, while D and trimming were established from the DNA sequence. This sample comprises hundreds of thousands of clones, over 95% of them detected only once. The ten largest make up roughly 0.1% of the sample.

For the CD8 naive samples, CD45RO-negative cells were positively selected for CCR7, yielding a CD45RA+CCR7+ population from which TemRA cells were excluded. Donors were healthy HIV-negative adults with no recently reported acute infections or vaccinations. All donors were Caucasian adults living in Nashville, Tennessee, USA. After blood collection by leukapheresis, PBMCs were isolated using Ficoll-Histopaque density gradient centrifugation and then cryopreserved in the vapor phase of liquid nitrogen. Purity and quantity of every magnetically sorted T cell population were checked by analytical flow cytometry. Each sorted fraction had its genomic DNA isolated and then quantified by UV absorbance on a Nanodrop 2000c. Regarding this clone: What antigen it recognizes has not been identified. Base qualities are missing; no much larger clone stands one base away.

The paper as a whole reports these results and caveats: Even with the large sequencing depth, rarefaction of the sorted-subset datasets indicated that sequencing was incomplete. Across four donors, approximately 5% of naive CD4, roughly 3.5% of naive CD8, about 2.3% of memory CD4, and approximately 0.4% of memory CD8 clonotypes were shared. Naive subsets generally had larger estimated clonotype richness than memory subsets. The genetic and exposure-history diversity represented was limited by the small number of donors. Only blood was sampled, and tissue TCR repertoires likely differ from those in blood. Pairwise subsampling indicated that sequencing depth was expected to affect the degree of clonotype sharing among donors. Clonotypes shared by all four sorted-subset donors showed higher generation probabilities than non-shared clonotypes.

Sequenced: naive CD8+ T cells sorted from blood. Sample cell subset or site, as interpreted from the label and publication: CD45RA+CCR7+. This receptor was obtained from a woman in her thirties in good health.

The DNA reads as follows: TGTGCCAGCAGCTTAGCTTCCCAGCGGAAATCCTACAATGAGCAGTTCTTC. The resulting protein is CASSLASQRKSYNEQFF. The rearranged segments are TRBV7-9 and TRBJ2-1; TRBD2 is possibly the D segment (5 matching bases). The CDR3 holds 17 amino acids from the cysteine to the phenylalanine. The read is trimmed to its CDR3 DNA, 51 bases read in frame from base 1. According to the germline V gene (reference sequence), CDR1 reads SEHNR and CDR2 reads FQNEAQ. V is shortened by 0 bases, J by 1 base, and the region joining them spans 13 bases. The full variable domain, completed from the reference TRBV7-9 and TRBJ2-1 proteins outside the CDR3, reads DTGVSQNPRHKITKRGQNVTFRCDPISEHNRLYWYRQTLGQGPEFLTYFQNEAQLEKSRLLSDRFSAERPKGSFSTLEIQRTEQGDSAMYLCASSLASQRKSYNEQFFGPGTRLTVL.